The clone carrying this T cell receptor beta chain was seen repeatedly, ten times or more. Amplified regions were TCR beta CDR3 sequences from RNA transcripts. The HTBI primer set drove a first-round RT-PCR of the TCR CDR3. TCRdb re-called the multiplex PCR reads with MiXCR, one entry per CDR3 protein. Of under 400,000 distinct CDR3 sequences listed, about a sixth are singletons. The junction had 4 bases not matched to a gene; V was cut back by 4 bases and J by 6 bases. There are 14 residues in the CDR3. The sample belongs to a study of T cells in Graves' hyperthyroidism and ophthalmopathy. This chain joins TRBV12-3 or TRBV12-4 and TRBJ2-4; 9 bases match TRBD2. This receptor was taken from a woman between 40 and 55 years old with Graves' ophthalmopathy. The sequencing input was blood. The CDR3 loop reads CASSSLAGVNIQYF. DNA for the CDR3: TGTGCCAGCAGTTCCTTAGCGGGAGTAAACATTCAGTACTTC.